These 21 T cell receptor beta chains share one sample of origin, sequenced in a study of blood T cells in healthy people across ages. Primed by a sample-barcoded 5' primer and a J-beta primer mix, a second PCR proceeded for 7 to 11 cycles. Using its own MiXCR run on the 5' RACE reads, TCRdb lists one record per CDR3 protein. The sample lists 650,000 to 900,000 distinct CDR3 sequences; around two thirds were seen once. Material for sequencing was blood. These receptors all come from a young man in good health.

The chain links TRBV20-1 to TRBJ2-1; 8 bases are a match to TRBD2. Germline V CDR1 and CDR2: DFQATT, SNEGSKA (reference sequence). V gave up 5 bases and J gave up 9 bases; unmatched junction bases: 12. The CDR3 covers 14 residues. The CDR3 reads CSAGGLSGVGEQFF. The CDR3 DNA is TGCAGTGCTGGGGGGCTTAGCGGGGTTGGTGAGCAGTTCTTC.

Comment on this clonotype: An end of the junction differs from the germline gene, which may be a read error. The chain couples TRBV3-1 to TRBJ2-5; D call uncertain. CDR1 is LGHDT and CDR2 is YNNKEL in the germline V gene (reference sequence). This CDR3 is built from 14 residues. Here the CDR3 DNA reads TGTGCCAGCAGTCAAGGCGTCTTTGTGGAGACCCAGTACTTC. Amino acids: CASSQGVFVETQYF.

J is TRBJ1-4 and V is TRBV4-3; D may be TRBD1 (6 bases). This CDR3 contains 15 residues. V was trimmed by 4 bases and J by 5 bases, leaving 14 bases between them. Germline CDR1 and CDR2: LGHNA and YSLEER. CDR3 in amino acids: CASSLETGRNEKLFF. The CDR3 nucleotides read TGCGCCAGCAGCCTAGAGACAGGACGAAATGAAAAACTGTTTTTT.

The gene calls are TRBV2 and TRBJ1-4; possible D gene TRBD1, 5 bases. The CDR3 length is 14 residues. Trimming stripped 3 bases from V and 5 bases from J, with 10 bases between. Germline V CDR1 and CDR2: SNHLY, FYNNEI. The CDR3 region has the DNA TGTGCCAGCAGTGATTGGGGGAAGAATGAAAAACTGTTTTTT. Amino acids: CASSDWGKNEKLFF. The whole variable domain, remainder taken from reference TRBV2 and TRBJ1-4, is EPEVTQTPSHQVTQMGQEVILRCVPISNHLYFYWYRQILGQKVEFLVSFYNNEISEKSEIFDDQFSVERPDGSNFTLKIRSTKLEDSAMYFCASSDWGKNEKLFFGSGTQLSVL.

Ten or more counts support this clonotype. The rearrangement joins TRBV4-1 to TRBJ2-4; D is unresolved. Germline V gene data show CDR1 as MGHRA and CDR2 as YSYEKL. There are 15 residues in the CDR3. The V gene lost 4 bases and the J gene lost 0 bases, with 10 bases spanning the gap. CDR3 DNA: TGCGCCAGCAGCCCCTCCTTGGGAGCCAAAAACATTCAGTACTTC. Its protein product is CASSPSLGAKNIQYF.

This chain joins TRBV20-1 and TRBJ2-7; D is unclear. Germline-derived CDR1 and CDR2 are DFQATT and SNEGSKA (reference sequence). Trimming took off 3 bases at V and 7 bases at J, with 22 bases between the two ends. The CDR3 is 15 residues long. CDR3 amino acids: CSASSRASTGREQYF. CDR3 DNA sequence: TGCAGTGCTAGCTCTAGGGCAAGTACGGGTAGGGAGCAGTACTTC.

The chain links TRBV7-9 to TRBJ2-4; D is unclear. The J call may be incorrect, as the DNA end agrees better with TRBJ2-5. Germline CDR1 SEHNR, CDR2 FQNEAQ (reference sequence). The CDR3 extends over 15 amino acids. CDR3 sequence (DNA): TGTGCCAGCAGTCGCCCCGCCGGGCGTGTTGAGACCCAGTACTTC. This translates into CASSRPAGRVETQYF.

V is TRBV7-3 and J is TRBJ2-1; TRBD2 matches at 8 bases. Trimming took 5 bases from V and 7 from J; bases not matched to a gene: 10. CDR1 is SGHTA and CDR2 is FQGTGA in the germline V gene. The CDR3 runs to 15 residues. The CDR3 here is CASSPWAGGQNEQFF. In nucleotides, the CDR3 is TGTGCCAGCAGCCCATGGGCGGGGGGCCAGAATGAGCAGTTCTTC.

This sequence joins TRBV29-1 and TRBJ2-5, with 9 bases aligning to TRBD2. Matching the DNA end better, TRBJ2-7 makes the J call doubtful. Germline V gene data show CDR1 as SQVTM and CDR2 as ANQGSEA. The CDR3 consists of 14 residues. The chain's CDR3 is CSVSSTSGTYEQYF. In DNA form, the CDR3 reads TGCAGCGTTAGTTCGACTAGCGGTACCTACGAGCAGTACTTC.

A few counts support this clonotype. The CDR3 sequence is CSAIQTLYEQYF. The CDR3, as DNA: TGCAGTGCAATCCAAACACTCTACGAGCAGTACTTC. This chain uses TRBV20-1 with TRBJ2-7; D remains ambiguous. From germline, CDR1 is DFQATT and CDR2 SNEGSKA (reference sequence). V dropped 6 bases and J dropped 3 bases, with 12 bases sitting between them. The CDR3 is 12 residues long.

This clonotype has just a few counts. This chain joins TRBV7-2 and TRBJ2-1; D is undetermined. Germline CDR1 SGHTA, CDR2 FQGNSA. The CDR3 length is 15 residues. The V and J ends lost 5 bases and 6 bases respectively, with 17 bases between them. Here the CDR3 reads CASSRRLGIFNEQFF. The CDR3 DNA reads as TGTGCCAGCAGCCGCAGGTTGGGAATATTCAATGAGCAGTTCTTC.

This clonotype has only one observation. This may stem from a read error, because a much larger clone lies one nucleotide away. The chain is built from TRBV5-1 and TRBJ2-3; 8 bases agree with TRBD2. Losses at the gene ends were 4 bases for V and 2 bases for J; bases not matched to a gene: 9. The CDR3 spans 16 residues. The V gene's germline CDR1 is SGHRS and CDR2 YFSETQ. This CDR3 reads CASSGGMTSVTDTQYF. The CDR3 DNA is TGCGCCAGCAGCGGGGGGATGACTAGCGTCACAGATACGCAGTATTTT.

The genes are TRBV5-5 and TRBJ2-3; TRBD2 matches 10 bases. Germline V gives CDR1 SGHKS, CDR2 YYEKEE (reference sequence). The J segment lost 2 bases and the V segment lost 2 bases, leaving 5 bases of the junction unmatched. The CDR3 sequence is 16 residues long. For the CDR3, the DNA is TGTGCCAGCAGCTTCCCTAGCGGGGGAACCACAGATACGCAGTATTTT. Translation: CASSFPSGGTTDTQYF.

The rearrangement links TRBV6-5 to TRBJ1-2, with D possibly matching TRBD1 (5 bases). Germline V lookup: CDR1 MNHEY, CDR2 SVGAGI. V dropped 6 bases and J dropped 4 bases, with 15 bases sitting between them. This CDR3 is built from 14 residues. In nucleotides, the CDR3 is TGTGCCAGCAGCCCGGGGGATGGCGGCTATGGCTACACCTTC. Its translation: CASSPGDGGYGYTF.

In this sample, this clonotype turned up a few times. The chain uses TRBV29-1 and TRBJ2-7, with D possibly matching TRBD2 (7 bases). V was cut by 3 bases and J by 2 bases, with 11 bases left in between. The germline CDR1 and CDR2 sequences are SQVTM and ANQGSEA. The length of the CDR3 is 13 residues. The CDR3 here is CSVERGGTYEQYF. The CDR3 coding sequence is TGCAGCGTTGAGAGGGGGGGCACCTACGAGCAGTACTTC.

V gene TRBV27 combines with J gene TRBJ2-1; D not resolved. The CDR3 spans 14 residues. Germline V gene data show CDR1 as MNHEY and CDR2 as SMNVEV (reference sequence). V lost 7 bases and J lost 7, with 17 bases in between. The CDR3 DNA is TGTGCCAGCATCCGATCGGGCGGCGGAAATGAGCAGTTCTTC. It is translated as CASIRSGGGNEQFF.

This clonotype was detected only a few times. V gene TRBV20-1 combines with J gene TRBJ1-2; D ambiguous. The V gene's germline CDR1 is DFQATT and CDR2 SNEGSKA (reference sequence). This CDR3 region has 9 residues. The CDR3 DNA is TGCAGCGGGAGAGAAGGCTACACCTTC. Its translation: CSGREGYTF.

The rearrangement joins TRBV12-3 or TRBV12-4 to TRBJ1-5; D unclear. The CDR3 has 14 amino acids. Trimming left V 5 bases short and J 4 bases short, with 12 bases between. The CDR3 coding sequence is TGTGCCAGCAGTAACCCCCCCTTAAATCAGCCCCAGCATTTT. This encodes CASSNPPLNQPQHF.

This chain links TRBV20-1 with TRBJ2-5; 10 nucleotides agree with TRBD1. Germline V gene lookup returns CDR1 DFQATT and CDR2 SNEGSKA (reference sequence). The CDR3 has 13 residues. V dropped 4 bases and J dropped 4; count of bases not matched to a gene: 3. The CDR3 DNA follows: TGCAGTGCTAAGGACAGGGGGTTAGAGACCCAGTACTTC. This gives the protein CSAKDRGLETQYF.

This chain joins TRBV4-2 and TRBJ2-5; TRBD1 might be the D (6 bases). The J call may be incorrect, as the DNA end agrees better with TRBJ2-7. CDR3 length equals 15 residues. CDR1 LGHNA and CDR2 YNFKEQ come from the germline V gene. This chain's CDR3 is CASSQGLQGEGEQYF. Written as DNA, the CDR3 is TGTGCCAGCAGCCAAGGGCTACAGGGCGAAGGCGAGCAGTACTTC.

J is TRBJ2-3 and V is TRBV3-1, with a tentative D call TRBD2 (5 bases). V lost 4 bases and J 6 bases, leaving 11 bases between the germline ends. Germline CDR1 reads LGHDT; CDR2 reads YNNKEL (reference sequence). The CDR3 runs 13 residues. This CDR3 is CASSRGPRDTQYF. In DNA, the CDR3 is TGTGCCAGCAGCCGAGGGCCCCGGGATACGCAGTATTTT.